This T cell receptor (beta chain) came from a study of cytomegalovirus exposure and HLA in healthy donors. Overall study findings and caveats: According to a subsequent analysis, TCR clusters identified in the first cohort showed a tendency to co-occur across the 100 to 150 validation repertoires. Some TCR beta chains (roughly 160 of them) were listed as cytomegalovirus-associated. In vitro assays verified that three CMV-associated chains recognized CMV antigens specifically. Rarity marked most TCR sequences, yet some public TCRs occurred in many donors.

Clones were sequenced by immunoSEQ multiplex PCR, and TCRdb holds only the in-frame ones, with some missing. The profile shows 85,000 to 95,000 clones, about 96% of them singletons. The table lists this clone with a count of one. Its antigen is unidentified. The CDR3 consists of 13 residues. Trimming removed 7 bases at V and 3 bases at J, with 13 bases between. The V gene's germline CDR1 is MDHEN and CDR2 SYDVKM. The sequencing sample was made of PBMCs. The receptor's source is a man aged 18 to 30 in good health and CMV-seronegative. This chain uses TRBV28 with TRBJ2-7; no definite D call. This chain's CDR3 is CASTVQSSYEQYF. DNA of the CDR3: TGTGCCAGCACGGTTCAATCGAGCTACGAGCAGTACTTC.